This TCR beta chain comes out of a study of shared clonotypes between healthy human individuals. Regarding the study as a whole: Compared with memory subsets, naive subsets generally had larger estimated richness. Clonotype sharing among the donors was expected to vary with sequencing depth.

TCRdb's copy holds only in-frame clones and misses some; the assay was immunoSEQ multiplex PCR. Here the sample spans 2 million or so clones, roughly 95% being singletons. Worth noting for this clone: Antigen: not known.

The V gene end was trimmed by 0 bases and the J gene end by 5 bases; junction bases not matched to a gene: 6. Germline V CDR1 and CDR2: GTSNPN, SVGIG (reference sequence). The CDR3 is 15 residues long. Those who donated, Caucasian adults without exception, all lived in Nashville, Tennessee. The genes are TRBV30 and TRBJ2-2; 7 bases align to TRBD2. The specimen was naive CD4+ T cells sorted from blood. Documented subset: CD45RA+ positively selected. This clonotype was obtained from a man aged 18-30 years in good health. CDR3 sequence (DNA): TGTGCCTGGAGTGTACTTCTAGCGGCGACCGGGGAGCTGTTTTTT. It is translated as CAWSVLLAATGELFF.